The 25 T cell receptor beta chains presented below share a single source sample, sequenced in a study of molecular identifiers for immune sequencing clone quantification. MiXCR, applied by TCRdb to the PCR reads, yields one record per CDR3 protein. This table has about 640,000 distinct CDR3 sequences, 20% appearing once. The sample taken for sequencing was naive CD8+ T cells from blood, with Jurkat cell RNA spiked in. Subset of the sample: FACS-sorted CD8+CD4-CCR7+CD45RA+ naive T cells. The receptors were sampled from a human donor in good health. Some libraries in this study had Jurkat cell RNA spiked in.

This clonotype was observed many times. This sequence joins TRBV20-1 and TRBJ2-7; 9 bases fit TRBD2. V dropped 0 bases and J dropped 2; count of bases not matched to a gene: 2. The V gene's germline CDR1 is DFQATT and CDR2 SNEGSKA (reference sequence). The CDR3 length is 14 residues. DNA for the CDR3: TGCAGTGCTAGAGATATAGCGGGAGCCTACGAGCAGTACTTC. Its translation is CSARDIAGAYEQYF.

This clonotype was detected only a few times. The genes are TRBV6-5 and TRBJ2-7, with D maybe TRBD1 (6 bases). Germline V gives CDR1 MNHEY, CDR2 SVGAGI. Trimming stripped 6 bases from V and 0 bases from J, with 12 bases between. The CDR3 spans 14 residues. The CDR3 protein is CASRTGPSSYEQYF. DNA for the CDR3: TGTGCCAGCAGGACAGGACCAAGCTCCTACGAGCAGTACTTC.

This clonotype was detected many times. The J gene is TRBJ1-2, the V gene TRBV9; 8 positions agree with TRBD1. This CDR3 has 17 amino acids. V gave up 0 bases and J gave up 0 bases; unmatched junction bases: 7. Germline values: CDR1 SGDLS, CDR2 YYNGEE. The CDR3 protein is CASSVGDRLQANYGYTF. The CDR3 nucleotides read TGTGCCAGCAGCGTAGGGGACAGGCTGCAAGCTAACTATGGCTACACCTTC.

This clonotype occurred many times. V gene TRBV4-3 combines with J gene TRBJ2-5; 13 nucleotides match TRBD2. The CDR3 has 19 residues. V was clipped by 4 bases and J by 2 bases; unmatched bases: 13. Germline loops: CDR1 LGHNA, CDR2 YSLEER. CDR3 bases: TGCGCCAGCAGCCCCGGCTGGGGACTAGCGGGGTTAAAACAAGAGACCCAGTACTTC. Translation gives CASSPGWGLAGLKQETQYF.

This clonotype came up many times. The chain carries TRBV19 and TRBJ2-1; 9 bases are shared with TRBD1. Trimming took 3 bases from V and 3 from J; bases not matched to a gene: 0. CDR3 length: 14 amino acids. Germline V gives CDR1 LNHDA, CDR2 SQIVND (reference sequence). CDR3 in DNA: TGTGCCAGTAGTATGACAGGGGGCTACAATGAGCAGTTCTTC. Translation gives CASSMTGGYNEQFF.

The sample holds one count of this clonotype. This may arise from a read error, as a much more abundant clone is one base away. The CDR3 loop is CASYVSGSNERFF. In nucleotides, the CDR3 is TGTGCGTCATATGTTAGCGGGTCCAATGAGCGGTTCTTC. The chain links TRBV6-5 to TRBJ2-1, with TRBD2 identical over 7 bases. The CDR3 is made up of 13 amino acids. CDR1 and CDR2 (germline): MNHEY, SVGAGI.

This clonotype appeared a few times. V is TRBV21-1 and J is TRBJ1-3; TRBD1 reflects the table's D call only, with no check against the DNA. TRBV21-1 is a known pseudogene. The CDR3 totals 16 residues. CDR3 loop: CASIPGQGRFGNTIYF. CDR3 in DNA: TGTGCCAGCATCCCGGGACAGGGTCGTTTTGGAAACACCATATATTTT.

There are a few counts of this clonotype. The chain recombines TRBV3-1 with TRBJ2-3, with D unclear. Trimming pared 5 bases from V and 2 bases from J, leaving 8 bases between. Germline lookup yields CDR1 LGHDT and CDR2 YNNKEL (reference sequence). This CDR3 region has 13 residues. CDR3 bases: TGTGCCAGCAGCAGCACAGCCACAGATACGCAGTATTTT. Translated: CASSSTATDTQYF.

The V and J genes are TRBV20-1 and TRBJ2-5, with TRBD2 matching over 14 bases. Germline V gene sequence: CDR1 DFQATT, CDR2 SNEGSKA (reference sequence). V was pared by 3 bases and J by 3 bases, with 3 bases of the junction left unmatched. This CDR3 spans 15 amino acids. The CDR3 here is CSASRLAGGEETQYF. CDR3 DNA: TGCAGTGCTAGTAGACTAGCGGGGGGGGAAGAGACCCAGTACTTC.

As to this clonotype: A read error may account for a junction end that differs from germline. The V and J genes are TRBV27 and TRBJ2-7; tentatively, D is TRBD2 (6 bases). Germline V gene lookup returns CDR1 MNHEY and CDR2 SMNVEV (reference sequence). CDR3 length: 16 amino acids. The CDR3 reads CASSSGISGPSYGQYF. In DNA form, the CDR3 reads TGTGCCAGCAGTTCCGGAATTAGCGGACCCTCCTACGGGCAGTACTTC.

This clonotype was seen at least ten times. This rearrangement joins TRBV12-3 or TRBV12-4 to TRBJ2-7; 8 bases fit TRBD2. The CDR3 has 16 amino acids. The junction had 7 bases not matched to a gene; V was cut back by 0 bases and J by 3 bases. CDR3 region: CASSLASTGTSYEQYF. The CDR3 DNA reads TGTGCCAGCAGTTTAGCATCTACCGGGACTAGCTACGAGCAGTACTTC.

This clonotype was picked up many times. The chain recombines TRBV28 with TRBJ2-1, with 15 bases fitting TRBD2. The CDR3 covers 18 residues. Per the germline V gene, CDR1 is MDHEN and CDR2 is SYDVKM. Trimming took 6 bases from V and 4 from J; bases not matched to a gene: 10. Written as DNA, the CDR3 is TGTGCCAGCAGGACTGTACCGGGACTAGCGGGAGGATACAATGAGCAGTTCTTC. Its protein product is CASRTVPGLAGGYNEQFF.

A few counts support this clonotype. The rearrangement uses TRBV12-3 or TRBV12-4 and TRBJ2-3; D might be TRBD2 (6 bases). This CDR3 has 15 residues. V was trimmed by 6 bases and J by 2 bases, leaving 15 bases between them. The CDR3 region is CASRVGLLTTDTQYF. CDR3 DNA sequence: TGTGCCAGCAGAGTGGGACTCTTAACCACAGATACGCAGTATTTT.

This clonotype was picked up a small number of times. The rearrangement joins TRBV20-1 to TRBJ2-1; 12 bases match TRBD2. V trimming: 6 bases; J trimming: 4 bases; junction bases outside the gene matches: 4. CDR1 is DFQATT, CDR2 SNEGSKA, per germline (reference sequence). The CDR3 extends over 14 amino acids. The CDR3 region has the DNA TGCAGTGCCAAACTAGCGGGGGGTTACAATGAGCAGTTCTTC. Protein: CSAKLAGGYNEQFF.

This clonotype was detected only once. At one end, the junction sequence differs from germline, possibly due to a read error. The V gene is TRBV7-9, the J gene TRBJ2-7; D tentatively fits TRBD1 or TRBD2 (6 bases each). The CDR3 length is 14 residues. Per germline, CDR1 SEHNR and CDR2 FQNEAQ (reference sequence). In DNA, the CDR3 is TGTGCCAGAAGCTCCGAAGGGGGGCTAAACGAGCAGTACTTC. Protein sequence: CARSSEGGLNEQYF.

This clonotype occurred many times. The gene calls are TRBV6-5 and TRBJ2-3; D may correspond to TRBD1 or TRBD2 (5 bases each). This CDR3 contains 15 residues. The germline V gene has CDR1 MNHEY and CDR2 SVGAGI. Trimming left V 2 bases short and J 0 bases short, with 9 bases between. CDR3 loop: CASSYGAGSTDTQYF. CDR3 sequence (DNA): TGTGCCAGCAGTTACGGGGCGGGCAGCACAGATACGCAGTATTTT.

This clonotype was counted ten times or more. CDR3 amino acids: CASSQDLGGLWETQYF. DNA for the CDR3: TGCGCCAGCAGCCAAGATCTGGGGGGCCTTTGGGAGACCCAGTACTTC. V and J are TRBV4-1 and TRBJ2-5, with D perhaps assigned TRBD1 or TRBD2 (6 bases each). Germline V CDR1 and CDR2: MGHRA, YSYEKL. The CDR3 has 16 residues. Trimming took off 0 bases at V and 5 bases at J, with 16 bases between the two ends.

This clonotype was recorded at least ten times. V is TRBV7-2 and J is TRBJ2-7, with 8 positions matching TRBD1. J lost 2 bases, V lost 5 bases, and 8 bases had no gene match. Germline assignment: CDR1 SGHTA and CDR2 FQGNSA. The CDR3 has 15 amino acids. The CDR3 nucleotides are TGTGCCAGCAGCCCCGGACAGGGTTCCACCTACGAGCAGTACTTC. It encodes CASSPGQGSTYEQYF.

This clonotype was found many times. The chain couples TRBV10-1 to TRBJ2-3; D is possibly TRBD1 or TRBD2 (5 bases each). With 8 bases removed from V and 6 bases from J, the gap between germline ends came to 9 bases. The germline gives CDR1 WNHNN, CDR2 SYGVQD (reference sequence). The CDR3 consists of 11 residues. The CDR3 reads CASGGLDTQYF. DNA of the CDR3: TGCGCCAGCGGGGGTTTGGATACGCAGTATTTT.

In the case of this clonotype: A read error may be the cause here, since a much bigger clone is one base away. No conserved phenylalanine or tryptophan ends this CDR3, so it is likely a read error. The chain has TRBV14 and TRBJ1-6; TRBD1 is a possible D gene (6 bases). With 4 bases removed from V and 7 bases from J, the gap between germline ends came to 14 bases. Germline lookup yields CDR1 SGHDN and CDR2 FVKESK. The CDR3 covers 15 residues. Here the CDR3 reads CASSRTGQRNSPLHS. In nucleotides, the CDR3 is TGTGCCAGCAGCCGGACTGGACAGAGGAATTCACCCCTCCACTCT.

This clonotype was seen ten or more times. V gene TRBV24-1 combines with J gene TRBJ2-3; TRBD2 matches 7 bases. This CDR3 is built from 17 residues. Per the germline V gene, CDR1 is KGHDR and CDR2 is SFDVKD. Trimming cost V 0 bases and J 2 bases; bases outside gene matches: 7. The CDR3 DNA follows: TGTGCCACCAGTGATTTGGAGGTGGGAGGGTCCACAGATACGCAGTATTTT. Its protein is CATSDLEVGGSTDTQYF.

CDR3 nucleotides: TGTGCCAGCAGCTTAAGTATAGGGACGTGGAATGAGCAGTTCTTC. Translating gives CASSLSIGTWNEQFF. The J gene is TRBJ2-1, the V gene TRBV7-9; D may be TRBD1 or TRBD2 (5 bases each). There are 15 residues in the CDR3. Germline CDR1 reads SEHNR; CDR2 reads FQNEAQ (reference sequence). The germline V and J ends were trimmed by 2 bases and 7 bases, with 15 bases remaining between them.

This clonotype was picked up a small number of times. This chain links TRBV6-1 with TRBJ2-7, with no clear D. The length of the CDR3 is 9 residues. Between the trimmed V and J ends, which lost 7 bases and 5 bases, there was a span of 3 bases. Germline CDR1 is MNHNS and CDR2 is SASEGT. The CDR3 nucleotides read TGTGCCAGCAAGAACGAGCAGTACTTC. Translation gives CASKNEQYF.

The chain links TRBV12-3 or TRBV12-4 to TRBJ1-5; the D is unclear. The CDR3 loop spans 13 amino acids. Trimming removed 6 bases from V and 5 bases from J, with 11 bases in between. The CDR3, as DNA: TGTGCCAGCAGCCCCAGGCGAGATCAGCCCCAGCATTTT. This sequence encodes CASSPRRDQPQHF.

This clonotype occurred many times. This sequence joins TRBV4-1 and TRBJ1-2; no definite D call. The germline V and J ends were trimmed by 1 base and 1 base, with 13 bases remaining between them. This CDR3 contains 16 residues. Per germline, CDR1 MGHRA and CDR2 YSYEKL. CDR3: CASSQARITDNYGYTF. CDR3 bases: TGCGCCAGCAGCCAAGCGAGGATAACCGATAACTATGGCTACACCTTC.